Sequencing of this T cell receptor (beta chain) was carried out in a study of beta chain features in type 1 diabetes. Findings and limits, study-wide: All four CD4+ subsets of Type 1 diabetes patients contained TCRB CDR3s that were moderately but significantly shorter.

Every isolated RNA sample was fully reverse transcribed, so sequencing captured expressed TCRB transcripts. Generated by immunoSEQ multiplex PCR, the TCRdb table keeps only in-frame clones and is missing some. The sample includes some 640,000 clones, 11% to 15% of them seen just once. This clone was seen more than once but under ten times. The target antigen is unknown. Trimming stripped 3 bases from V and 4 bases from J, with 9 bases between. Germline V CDR1 and CDR2: ENHRY, SYGVKD. The CDR3 runs to 13 residues. CD4+ naive, central memory, regulatory and stem cell-like memory subsets were isolated by sorting on CD45RO/CCR7/CD25/CD127/CD95/CD27.

The chain links TRBV10-3 to TRBJ1-2, with D possibly being TRBD1 (5 bases). This TCR derives from a man younger than 30 with type 1 diabetes. Sequencing was done on a sample of naive CD4+ T cells from blood. The CDR3 reads CAISDRQLYGYTF. The CDR3 region has the DNA TGTGCCATCAGTGACCGACAGCTCTATGGCTACACCTTC.